These 22 T cell receptor beta chains were all obtained from the same sample, sequenced in a study of blood T cell repertoires in COVID-19. Here immunoSEQ multiplex PCR was the method, and the copy in TCRdb shows in-frame clones only, minus some. This table has roughly 120,000 clones, roughly nine tenths appearing once. Input material: peripheral blood. These receptors all stem from a man in his fifties or sixties with COVID-19, enrolled during active disease.

V and J are TRBV20-1 and TRBJ2-2, with D maybe TRBD1 (5 bases). The V and J ends lost 3 bases and 3 bases respectively, with 11 bases between them. CDR1 is DFQATT, CDR2 SNEGSKA, per germline (reference sequence). This CDR3 is 14 amino acids long. The CDR3 DNA sequence: TGCAGTGCTAGTTGGCAAGGGGACACCGGGGAGCTGTTTTTT. Amino acid sequence: CSASWQGDTGELFF.

This chain uses TRBV30 with TRBJ1-5, with 8 bases aligning to TRBD1. The CDR3 covers 14 residues. Germline V gene data show CDR1 as GTSNPN and CDR2 as SVGIG (reference sequence). With V trimmed by 0 bases and J by 6 bases, 4 bases remained unmatched. CDR3 in DNA: TGTGCCTGGAGTGTACACAGGGGGGGTCAGCCCCAGCATTTT. It encodes CAWSVHRGGQPQHF.

With respect to this clone: A read error may account for a junction end that differs from germline. The rearrangement links TRBV7-7 to TRBJ2-2; perhaps TRBD1 as D (5 bases). The CDR3 loop spans 14 amino acids. CDR1 SSHAT and CDR2 FNYEAQ come from the germline V gene (reference sequence). The CDR3 loop reads CASSLGADTGELFF. CDR3 coding DNA: TGTGCTAGCAGCTTAGGGGCAGACACCGGGGAGCTGTTTTTT. The full variable domain, completed using reference TRBV7-7 and TRBJ2-2, is GAGVSQSPRYKVTKRGQDVTLRCDPISSHATLYWYQQALGQGPEFLTYFNYEAQPDKSGLPSDRFSAERPEGSISTLTIQRTEQRDSAMYRCASSLGADTGELFFGEGSRLTVL.

In this sample, this clone turned up a few times. The genes are TRBV7-2 and TRBJ2-7; TRBD2 aligns across 9 bases. After removal of 1 base from V and 5 bases from J, the junction contained 6 bases not matched to a gene. The germline V gene has CDR1 SGHTA and CDR2 FQGNSA. CDR3 length: 15 residues. This CDR3 is CASSLGPSGMNEQYF. The CDR3 DNA reads as TGTGCCAGCAGCTTAGGTCCTAGCGGGATGAACGAGCAGTACTTC.

V is TRBV5-1 and J is TRBJ2-3; no definite D call. This CDR3 is 14 amino acids long. Trimming removed 1 base from V and 0 bases from J, with 6 bases in between. CDR1 SGHRS and CDR2 YFSETQ come from the germline V gene. The CDR3 region is CASSLYSSTDTQYF. CDR3 nucleotide sequence: TGCGCCAGCAGCTTGTACAGTAGCACAGATACGCAGTATTTT.

The rearrangement joins TRBV28 to TRBJ1-2; D gene ambiguous. CDR3 length: 12 amino acids. Germline assignment: CDR1 MDHEN and CDR2 SYDVKM. V was pared by 6 bases and J by 7 bases, with 12 bases between. CDR3 bases: TGTGCCAGCAGCACTTCAGGTCCTGGCTACACCTTC. Translated: CASSTSGPGYTF.

The gene calls are TRBV10-1 and TRBJ2-2; 8 nucleotides align to TRBD1. J was trimmed by 3 bases and V by 3 bases; bases with no gene match: 3. This CDR3 comprises 15 residues. Germline CDR1 reads WNHNN; CDR2 reads SYGVQD (reference sequence). The CDR3 sequence: CASSDDRGYTGELFF. DNA for the CDR3: TGCGCCAGCAGTGACGACAGGGGCTACACCGGGGAGCTGTTTTTT.

The V and J genes are TRBV5-8 and TRBJ1-1; the match to TRBD1 covers 8 bases. The V gene's germline CDR1 is SGHTS and CDR2 YDEGEE. This CDR3 has 15 amino acids. Trimming took 3 bases from V and 1 from J; bases not matched to a gene: 5. The CDR3 here is CASSSSRGPNTEAFF. As DNA, the CDR3 is TGTGCCAGCAGCTCATCCAGGGGGCCGAACACTGAAGCTTTCTTT.

The rearrangement joins TRBV20-1 to TRBJ1-3, with D possibly being TRBD1 (5 bases). The length of the CDR3 is 14 residues. The V gene lost 3 bases and the J gene lost 0 bases, with 9 bases spanning the gap. The germline gives CDR1 DFQATT, CDR2 SNEGSKA (reference sequence). CDR3 sequence (DNA): TGCAGTGCTAGTCGACAGAACTCTGGAAACACCATATATTTT. It encodes CSASRQNSGNTIYF.

The V call is TRBV5-1, the J call TRBJ1-4, with 8 nucleotides matching TRBD1. CDR3 length: 16 amino acids. After removal of 0 bases from V and 3 bases from J, the junction contained 4 bases not matched to a gene. CDR1 SGHRS and CDR2 YFSETQ come from the germline V gene. The CDR3 DNA reads as TGCGCCAGCAGCTTGGGGCAGGGGGCCCCTAATGAAAAACTGTTTTTT. This translates into CASSLGQGAPNEKLFF.

The CDR3 DNA follows: TGTGCCAGCAGTGAACAGCGGGAGAGAGGAGAGACCCAGTACTTC. Its translation: CASSEQRERGETQYF. The chain carries TRBV6-1 and TRBJ2-5; TRBD2 matches 8 bases. The ends lost 2 bases at V and 4 bases at J; junction bases unmatched: 6. CDR3 length equals 15 residues. The germline gives CDR1 MNHNS, CDR2 SASEGT.

This rearrangement joins TRBV5-4 to TRBJ1-1; possibly TRBD1 for D (5 bases). The germline V and J ends were trimmed by 5 bases and 1 base, with 12 bases remaining between them. CDR1 is SGHNT and CDR2 is YYREEE in the germline V gene (reference sequence). The CDR3 has 14 residues. The CDR3 DNA sequence: TGTGCCAGCAGACGGGGGACCGAGAACACTGAAGCTTTCTTT. Amino acids: CASRRGTENTEAFF.

V is TRBV7-6 and J is TRBJ2-3; 8 bases fit TRBD1. The germline V gene has CDR1 SGHVS and CDR2 FNYEAQ. The CDR3 spans 14 residues. The J segment lost 5 bases and the V segment lost 1 base, leaving 2 bases of the junction unmatched. Here the CDR3 DNA reads TGTGCCAGCAGCTTAGGGACAGGGATAGATACGCAGTATTTT. This translates into CASSLGTGIDTQYF.

The chain couples TRBV15 to TRBJ1-4; D not certain. V was shortened by 0 bases and J by 2 bases, with 13 bases between the two germline ends. CDR3 length: 17 residues. CDR1 and CDR2 (germline): LNHNV, YYDKDF (reference sequence). The CDR3 nucleotides are TGTGCCACCAGCAGAGATCAGCGGGCTGGGACTAATGAAAAACTGTTTTTT. The encoded protein is CATSRDQRAGTNEKLFF.

This chain joins TRBV15 and TRBJ2-3; 8 positions match TRBD2. J was trimmed by 0 bases and V by 5 bases; bases with no gene match: 4. The CDR3 length is 15 residues. CDR1 is LNHNV and CDR2 is YYDKDF in the germline V gene (reference sequence). The CDR3 DNA sequence: TGTGCCACCAGCCGAAGCGGGAGTAGCACAGATACGCAGTATTTT. Protein: CATSRSGSSTDTQYF.

The chain employs TRBV28 and TRBJ2-1, with 9 bases matching TRBD2. The CDR3 contains 18 residues. Germline V gene sequence: CDR1 MDHEN, CDR2 SYDVKM. The trim removed 6 bases at V and 0 bases at J, leaving 12 bases unmatched. The CDR3 is CASSPYLASGISYNEQFF. The CDR3 DNA is TGTGCCAGCAGCCCATACTTGGCTAGCGGGATCTCCTACAATGAGCAGTTCTTC.

The V gene is TRBV30, the J gene TRBJ2-5; 7 nucleotides line up with TRBD1. Trimming removed 5 bases from V and 4 bases from J; junction bases left unmatched: 7. The CDR3 length is 13 residues. Germline assignment: CDR1 GTSNPN and CDR2 SVGIG (reference sequence). As DNA, the CDR3 is TGTGCCTGGGGGATAGGGGGCCGAGAGACCCAGTACTTC. Encoded protein: CAWGIGGRETQYF.

The rearrangement links TRBV18 to TRBJ2-5; no firm D call. Germline CDR1 and CDR2: KGHSH and LQKENI. This CDR3 contains 12 residues. The V end was cut by 3 bases, the J end by 3 bases, with 5 bases between. The chain's CDR3 is CASSPQEETQYF. The DNA of the CDR3 is TGTGCCAGCTCACCCCAGGAAGAGACCCAGTACTTC.

On this clone: Germline is not matched at one junction end, which may reflect a read error. The chain combines TRBV5-1 with TRBJ1-2; the match to TRBD1 covers 8 bases. The CDR3 totals 12 residues. Germline V lookup: CDR1 SGHRS, CDR2 YFSETQ. CDR3 loop: CASSLRQGFKRF. The CDR3, as DNA: TGCGCCAGCAGCTTGAGACAGGGGTTCAAACGATTC.

This chain joins TRBV5-1 and TRBJ1-1; 7 nucleotides line up with TRBD1. The CDR3 contains 14 residues. Germline V gives CDR1 SGHRS, CDR2 YFSETQ. The V and J ends lost 5 bases and 6 bases, in that order; junction bases with no gene match: 10. CDR3 sequence: CASRIQGQASEAFF. CDR3 in DNA: TGCGCCAGCAGGATCCAAGGACAGGCCTCTGAAGCTTTCTTT.

The chain couples TRBV6-5 to TRBJ2-2; D uncertain. Trimming pared 0 bases from V and 2 bases from J, leaving 4 bases between. The CDR3 is made up of 14 amino acids. Germline values: CDR1 MNHEY, CDR2 SVGAGI. Here the CDR3 reads CASSYSFNTGELFF. As DNA, the CDR3 is TGTGCCAGCAGTTACTCCTTTAACACCGGGGAGCTGTTTTTT.

As regards this clone: Being one base from a much bigger clone, this may be a read error. At the DNA level, this CDR3 is encoded by other sequences in the same sample as well. The chain combines TRBV7-3 with TRBJ2-3, with TRBD2 matching over 9 bases. CDR3 length: 15 amino acids. V shed 5 bases, J shed 0 bases, and the junction held 3 bases outside the gene matches. CDR1 is SGHTA and CDR2 is FQGTGA in the germline V gene. This CDR3 reads CASSRAGGSTDTQYF. CDR3 sequence (DNA): TGTGCCAGCAGCCGGGCGGGGGGGAGCACAGATACGCAGTATTTT. The entire variable domain, with the rest obtained from reference TRBV7-3 and TRBJ2-3, is as follows: GAGVSQTPSNKVTEKGKYVELRCDPISGHTALYWYRQSLGQGPEFLIYFQGTGAADDSGLPNDRFFAVRPEGSVSTLKIQRTERGDSAVYLCASSRAGGSTDTQYFGPGTRLTVL.